These 13 T cell receptor beta chains were sequenced from one sample in a study of blood T cell repertoires in COVID-19 (TCRdb year 2020). The library was built by means of the immunoSEQ multiplex PCR assay. The table was pulled from immuneACCESS by TCRdb, which kept in-frame rearrangements only. Such tables lose some clones; where checked, under half of the loss comes from unresolved V genes, and the rest has no known cause. This sample gives over 85,000 clones in total; about 83% of them show up just once. The top ten constitute roughly 15% of the sample. The sample taken for sequencing was peripheral blood. The receptors come from a human donor in a cohort sampled during active COVID-19.

The genes are TRBV5-6 and TRBJ1-6; 9 bases align to TRBD1. With V trimmed by 3 bases and J by 7 bases, 8 bases remained unmatched. The germline V gene has CDR1 SGHDT and CDR2 YYEEEE. This CDR3 is built from 16 residues. CDR3 region: CASSWGQGIVNSPLHF. For the CDR3, the DNA is TGTGCCAGCAGCTGGGGACAGGGAATTGTAAATTCACCCCTCCACTTT.

This sequence joins TRBV7-8 and TRBJ1-3; 11 bases match TRBD1. CDR1 and CDR2 from the germline V gene are SGHVS and FQNEAQ. The J segment lost 3 bases and the V segment lost 5 bases, leaving 6 bases of the junction unmatched. The CDR3 extends over 16 amino acids. The CDR3 reads CASSQGQGALGNTIYF. The DNA for the CDR3 is TGTGCCAGCAGCCAAGGACAGGGGGCGCTTGGAAACACCATATATTTT.

The genes are TRBV28 and TRBJ1-1; D is ambiguous. Germline loops: CDR1 MDHEN, CDR2 SYDVKM. The CDR3 has 14 amino acids. Trimming took 2 bases from V and 1 from J, leaving 8 bases between them. The CDR3 region is CASSLIPKNTEAFF. The CDR3, as DNA: TGTGCCAGCAGTTTAATCCCCAAGAACACTGAAGCTTTCTTT.

V gene TRBV14 combines with J gene TRBJ1-2, with 9 bases identical to TRBD1. With V trimmed by 3 bases and J by 3 bases, 5 bases remained unmatched. The CDR3 contains 15 residues. Germline V gives CDR1 SGHDN, CDR2 FVKESK. CDR3 DNA: TGTGCCAGCAGCCAGACAGGGGGGAGTTACTATGGCTACACCTTC. The encoded protein is CASSQTGGSYYGYTF.

The rearrangement links TRBV30 to TRBJ2-5; 7 bases line up with TRBD2. The V and J ends lost 2 bases and 2 bases, in that order; junction bases with no gene match: 8. This CDR3 comprises 15 residues. Germline-derived CDR1 and CDR2 are GTSNPN and SVGIG (reference sequence). As DNA, the CDR3 is TGTGCCTGGAGTACCAGCGGGGATACACAAGAGACCCAGTACTTC. Its translation: CAWSTSGDTQETQYF.

The CDR3 bases are TGTGCCAGCAGTCTGGAGGGAGGGGAGACCCAGTACTTC. It yields the protein CASSLEGGETQYF. The chain has TRBV6-5 and TRBJ2-5; TRBD2 matches 7 bases. CDR3 length: 13 residues. The V segment lost 5 bases and the J segment 5 bases; nucleotides outside the gene matches: 5. The germline gives CDR1 MNHEY, CDR2 SVGAGI.

The CDR3 bases are TGCGCCAGCAGCCAAGACCCCAATCCCCAAGAGACCCAGTACTTC. Translation gives CASSQDPNPQETQYF. The V gene is TRBV4-1, the J gene TRBJ2-5; no reliable D call. This CDR3 comprises 15 residues. Trimming removed 0 bases from V and 1 base from J, with 9 bases in between. Germline V lookup: CDR1 MGHRA, CDR2 YSYEKL.

The gene calls are TRBV10-2 and TRBJ2-1; 9 bases agree with TRBD2. V was clipped by 4 bases and J by 10 bases; unmatched bases: 11. The germline V gene encodes CDR1 WSHSY and CDR2 SAAADI. The CDR3 spans 15 residues. For the CDR3, the DNA is TGCGCCAGCAGTGCTCGCGGGGGGGGGCTTTTGGAGCAGTTCTTC. Translated, it gives CASSARGGGLLEQFF.

This chain joins TRBV7-6 and TRBJ1-1; D unresolved. Germline V lookup: CDR1 SGHVS, CDR2 FNYEAQ. Deletions cut 1 base from V and 5 bases from J, with 14 bases between. The CDR3 extends over 15 amino acids. The CDR3, as DNA: TGTGCCAGCAGCTTAGGCCAGGCGGGGATAACTGAAGCTTTCTTT. As protein: CASSLGQAGITEAFF.

The chain combines TRBV28 with TRBJ1-1; 9 bases are a match to TRBD1. Trimming removed 4 bases from V and 10 bases from J; junction bases left unmatched: 10. Germline CDR1 is MDHEN and CDR2 is SYDVKM. The CDR3 consists of 14 residues. Written as DNA, the CDR3 is TGTGCCAGCAGTTCCGGGACAGGGACCTTTGGAGCTTTCTTT. Translating it yields CASSSGTGTFGAFF.

The rearrangement uses TRBV5-6 and TRBJ2-1; D gene unclear. Trimming took 0 bases from V and 6 from J, leaving 4 bases between them. Germline V CDR1 and CDR2: SGHDT, YYEEEE. This CDR3 region has 12 residues. In nucleotides, the CDR3 is TGTGCCAGCAGCTTGGTCTTCAATGAGCAGTTCTTC. It encodes CASSLVFNEQFF.

The table lists this clone with a count of one. V usage is TRBV6-2 or TRBV6-3 and J usage is TRBJ2-1, with 8 bases lining up with TRBD2. Trimming at V came to 2 bases and at J to 0 bases, leaving 0 bases not matched to a gene. The CDR3 spans 15 residues. CDR1 and CDR2 from the germline V gene are MNHEY and SVGEGT. The CDR3 spells CASSYSGSSYNEQFF. The CDR3 DNA reads TGTGCCAGCAGTTACAGCGGGAGCTCCTACAATGAGCAGTTCTTC.

CDR3: CASSWSGTGELFF. The CDR3 nucleotides read TGTGCCAGCAGTTGGAGCGGCACCGGGGAGCTGTTTTTT. The chain carries TRBV12-3 or TRBV12-4 and TRBJ2-2; tentatively, D is TRBD2 (5 bases). The CDR3 contains 13 residues. Trimming removed 4 bases at V and 4 bases at J, with 7 bases between.